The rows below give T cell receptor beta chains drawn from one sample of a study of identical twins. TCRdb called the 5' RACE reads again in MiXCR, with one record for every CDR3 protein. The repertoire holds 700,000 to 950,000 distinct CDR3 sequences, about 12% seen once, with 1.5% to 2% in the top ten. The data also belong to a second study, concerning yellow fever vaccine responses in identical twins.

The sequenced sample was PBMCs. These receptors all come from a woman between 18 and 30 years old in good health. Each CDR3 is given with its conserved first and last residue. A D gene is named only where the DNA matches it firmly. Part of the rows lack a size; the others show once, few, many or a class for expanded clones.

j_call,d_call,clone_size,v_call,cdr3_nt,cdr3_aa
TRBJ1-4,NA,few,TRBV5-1,TGCGCCAGCAGCTTGAGGATCCAGGAAAAACTGTTTTTT,CASSLRIQEKLFF
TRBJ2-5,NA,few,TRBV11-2,TGTGCCAGCAGCTTACTCTACCCCGTGGGAGAGACCCAGTACTTC,CASSLLYPVGETQYF
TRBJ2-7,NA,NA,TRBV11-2,TGTGCCAGCAGCTTAGTGGCAGGGGTTTGGGAGCAGTACTTC,CASSLVAGVWEQYF
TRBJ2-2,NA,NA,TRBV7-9,TGTGCCAGCAGCTCCCCTGTGGGCACCGGGGAGCTGTTTTTT,CASSSPVGTGELFF
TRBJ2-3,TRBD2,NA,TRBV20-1,TGCAGTGCGAAACTAGCGGGAGGATCCACAGATACGCAGTATTTT,CSAKLAGGSTDTQYF
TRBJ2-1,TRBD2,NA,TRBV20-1,TGCAGTGCTAGAGATCAGGCTAGCGGGAGGGATGAGCAGTTCTTC,CSARDQASGRDEQFF
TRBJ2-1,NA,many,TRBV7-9,TGTGCCAGCAGCACCCCACGGGGGCATTCCTACAATGAGCAGTTCTTC,CASSTPRGHSYNEQFF
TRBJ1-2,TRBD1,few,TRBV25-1,TGTGCCAGCAGTGGTGGGGGACAGACCGGTGGCTACACCTTC,CASSGGGQTGGYTF
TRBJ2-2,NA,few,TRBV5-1,TGCGCCAGCAATTCACGGAACACCGGGGAGCTGTTTTTT,CASNSRNTGELFF
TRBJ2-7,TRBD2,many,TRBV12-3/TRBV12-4,TGTGCCAGCAGTCCAAATAGCGGGAGGGGCGGGGAGCAGTACTTC,CASSPNSGRGGEQYF
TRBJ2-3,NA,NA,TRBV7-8,TGTGCCAGCAGCTTAGGGTGGGAAGGGACTGGCACAGATACGCAGTATTTT,CASSLGWEGTGTDTQYF
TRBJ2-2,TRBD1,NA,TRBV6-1,TGTGCCAGCAGACCGGGACAGGGCGCCGGGGAGCTGTTTTTT,CASRPGQGAGELFF
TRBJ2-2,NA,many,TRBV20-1,TGCAGTGCTAGAGGACCGAACACCGGGGAGCTGTTTTTT,CSARGPNTGELFF
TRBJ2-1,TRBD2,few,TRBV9,TGTGCCAGCAGCGTAGCTGGGGGGGGGTATGAGCAGTTCTTC,CASSVAGGGYEQFF
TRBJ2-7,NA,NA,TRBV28,TGTGCCAGCACCAAACCGGTTTCATACGAGCAGTACTTC,CASTKPVSYEQYF
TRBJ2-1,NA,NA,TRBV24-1,TGTGCCACCAGTGGTTTACTTCCCGGGCAGTTCTTC,CATSGLLPGQFF
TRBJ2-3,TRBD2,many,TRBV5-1,TGCGCCACCGCACGGGAGGCTGGGGCAGATACGCAGTATTTT,CATAREAGADTQYF
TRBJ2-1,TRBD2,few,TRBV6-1,TGTGCCAGCAGCCAATCTTTGGGACTAGCGGGAAGGAATGAGCAGTTCTTC,CASSQSLGLAGRNEQFF
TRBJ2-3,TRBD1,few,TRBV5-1,TGCGCCAGCAGCAGTACAGGGGTTTGGGCAGATACGCAGTATTTT,CASSSTGVWADTQYF
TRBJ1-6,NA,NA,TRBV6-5,TGTGCCAGCAGTTACTCGGGACGGAGCTATAATTCACCCCTCCACTTT,CASSYSGRSYNSPLHF
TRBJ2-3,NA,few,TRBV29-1,TGCAGCGGGTTCGGTGTCGGGAGCACAGATACGCAGTATTTT,CSGFGVGSTDTQYF
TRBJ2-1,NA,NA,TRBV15,TGTGCCACCAGCAGCGGGGCGGGGTACAATGAGCAGTTCTTC,CATSSGAGYNEQFF
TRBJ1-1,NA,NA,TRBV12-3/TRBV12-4,TGTGCCAGCAGTTCGGCTCCCCGAGGAGCTTTCTTT,CASSSAPRGAFF